The clone carrying this T cell receptor beta chain was seen more than once but under ten times. This record comes from a study of identical twins. Germline assignment: CDR1 SGHRS and CDR2 YFSETQ. Trimming took 0 bases from V and 10 from J, leaving 13 bases between them. The CDR3 covers 13 residues. A universal primer site was added by template switching, and unique molecular identifiers were carried by the cDNA. Via MiXCR, TCRdb re-called the 5' RACE reads, giving one row per CDR3 protein. The repertoire holds about 530,000 distinct CDR3 sequences, with more than 20% as singletons. These data are also associated with another study on yellow fever vaccine responses in identical twins.

The genes are TRBV5-1 and TRBJ1-1, with D perhaps TRBD1 (5 bases). Sequencing used CD4+ T cells sorted from blood. The clonotype was recovered from a young woman in good health. The CDR3 here is CASSLGGAWGAFF. The CDR3, as DNA: TGCGCCAGCAGCTTGGGAGGGGCTTGGGGAGCTTTCTTT.